Following are 24 T cell receptor beta chains from one sample sequenced in a study of cytomegalovirus exposure and HLA in healthy donors. PCR amplification relied on 60 Vbeta primers (plus 13 Jbeta primers). Produced via immunoSEQ multiplex PCR; TCRdb's table is partial and in-frame only. The data contain some 150,000 clones, around 75% of them singletons. The material sequenced was PBMCs. These TCRs come from a man between 25 and 39 years old in good health and CMV-seronegative.

J is TRBJ2-7 and V is TRBV5-6; 14 nucleotides agree with TRBD2. V shed 3 bases and J 2 bases; nucleotides not matched to a gene: 4. This CDR3 is built from 16 residues. The germline CDR1 and CDR2 sequences are SGHDT and YYEEEE. DNA for the CDR3: TGTGCCAGCAGCTCTGAGACTAGCGGGAGGGCCTACGAGCAGTACTTC. Residues: CASSSETSGRAYEQYF.

For this clone: One junction end disagrees with the germline gene, perhaps due to a read error. CDR3 sequence: CASSPGLAGALNERYF. CDR3 nucleotides: TGCGCCAGCAGCCCAGGACTAGCGGGAGCCCTTAACGAGCGGTACTTC. J is TRBJ2-7 and V is TRBV5-1, with 13 bases identical to TRBD2. This CDR3 is built from 16 residues. Per the germline V gene, CDR1 is SGHRS and CDR2 is YFSETQ.

This chain links TRBV7-2 with TRBJ2-3; 10 bases line up with TRBD1. CDR1 is SGHTA and CDR2 is FQGNSA in the germline V gene. The junction had 7 bases not matched to a gene; V was cut back by 5 bases and J by 5 bases. CDR3 length: 15 amino acids. This chain's CDR3 is CASSPRQGARDTQYF. The CDR3, as DNA: TGTGCCAGCAGCCCCCGACAGGGGGCCAGAGATACGCAGTATTTT.

The rearrangement uses TRBV10-1 and TRBJ2-7; 9 positions match TRBD1. The junction had 8 bases not matched to a gene; V was cut back by 3 bases and J by 5 bases. This CDR3 is built from 15 residues. CDR1 is WNHNN and CDR2 is SYGVQD in the germline V gene (reference sequence). Here the CDR3 DNA reads TGCGCCAGCAGTGAACCCGGGACAGGGATACACGAGCAGTACTTC. It codes for CASSEPGTGIHEQYF.

This chain links TRBV28 with TRBJ2-5, with TRBD1 matching 8 bases. Germline assignment: CDR1 MDHEN and CDR2 SYDVKM. J gave up 6 bases and V 5 bases, and 5 bases lay outside the gene matches. The CDR3 runs 13 residues. CDR3 loop: CASSSGQGQTQYF. In nucleotides, the CDR3 is TGTGCCAGCAGTAGCGGACAGGGACAGACCCAGTACTTC.

The CDR3 bases are TGTGCCAGCAGCGTGGGGCGAGGTGAGCAGTTCTTC. It translates to CASSVGRGEQFF. J is TRBJ2-1 and V is TRBV9, with D perhaps TRBD1 (5 bases). Trimming shortened V by 2 bases and J by 9 bases, and 9 bases separated the two germline ends. The CDR3 is 12 residues long. CDR1 and CDR2 (germline): SGDLS, YYNGEE.

The genes are TRBV6-1 and TRBJ1-5, with D tentatively TRBD1 (6 bases). Trimming stripped 7 bases from V and 7 bases from J, with 17 bases between. Germline CDR1 and CDR2: MNHNS and SASEGT. This CDR3 has 14 amino acids. CDR3 coding DNA: TGTGCCAGCATGTTTTCAGGGGAGGGCCAGCCCCAGCATTTT. Its translation: CASMFSGEGQPQHF.

The chain joins TRBV7-2 to TRBJ2-7; a possible D gene is TRBD2 (6 bases). V lost 2 bases, J lost 3 bases, and 14 bases lay in between. This CDR3 contains 15 residues. From germline, CDR1 is SGHTA and CDR2 FQGNSA. CDR3 region: CASSLSVWGDYEQYF. The CDR3 DNA reads TGTGCCAGCAGCTTAAGTGTTTGGGGGGACTACGAGCAGTACTTC.

The V and J genes are TRBV2 and TRBJ1-1; no clear D. V lost 3 bases and J 11 bases, leaving 13 bases between the germline ends. The CDR3 length is 12 residues. Germline values: CDR1 SNHLY, CDR2 FYNNEI. CDR3 protein: CASSEFVVGAFF. In DNA form, the CDR3 reads TGTGCCAGCAGTGAGTTTGTCGTCGGGGCTTTCTTT.

The V and J genes are TRBV29-1 and TRBJ1-2, with TRBD1 matching 8 bases. This CDR3 comprises 12 residues. The V gene's germline CDR1 is SQVTM and CDR2 ANQGSEA. Losses at the gene ends were 7 bases for V and 4 bases for J; bases not matched to a gene: 5. The CDR3 region is CSGGQDLYGYTF. The CDR3 DNA follows: TGCAGCGGGGGACAGGACCTCTATGGCTACACCTTC.

The chain combines TRBV19 with TRBJ2-1; 12 positions agree with TRBD2. The germline V gene encodes CDR1 LNHDA and CDR2 SQIVND (reference sequence). Losses at the gene ends were 7 bases for V and 0 bases for J; bases not matched to a gene: 10. This CDR3 is built from 18 residues. CDR3 in amino acids: CASTRTSGILSSYNEQFF. CDR3 in DNA: TGTGCCAGTACCAGGACTAGCGGGATCCTGAGCTCCTACAATGAGCAGTTCTTC.

The gene calls are TRBV5-1 and TRBJ2-3; 9 positions agree with TRBD2. CDR1 and CDR2 from the germline V gene are SGHRS and YFSETQ. The CDR3 has 15 amino acids. V was clipped by 4 bases and J by 5 bases; unmatched bases: 8. DNA for the CDR3: TGCGCCAGCAGCAATAGCGGGGGCCGGGAAGATACGCAGTATTTT. This sequence encodes CASSNSGGREDTQYF.

CDR3 region: CASSPEFTGGTDTQYF. The CDR3 coding sequence is TGCGCCAGCAGCCCCGAATTCACGGGGGGCACAGATACGCAGTATTTT. The genes are TRBV4-1 and TRBJ2-3; D is perhaps TRBD2 (6 bases). There are 16 residues in the CDR3. Trimming stripped 4 bases from V and 1 base from J, with 15 bases between. CDR1 is MGHRA and CDR2 is YSYEKL in the germline V gene.

The chain recombines TRBV5-1 with TRBJ2-2; 8 bases match TRBD1. V was clipped by 5 bases and J by 6 bases; unmatched bases: 9. Germline V gives CDR1 SGHRS, CDR2 YFSETQ. This CDR3 comprises 15 residues. In nucleotides, the CDR3 is TGCGCCAGCAGAGCGGACAGGGTCGGGGCCGGGGAGCTGTTTTTT. Amino acid sequence: CASRADRVGAGELFF.

This clone was observed a few times. The genes are TRBV29-1 and TRBJ1-3; unclear D gene. CDR3 length equals 13 residues. Trimming cost V 7 bases and J 0 bases, with 10 bases left between them. Germline-derived CDR1 and CDR2 are SQVTM and ANQGSEA. CDR3 nucleotides: TGCAGCGCTGCGGATACCTCTGGAAACACCATATATTTT. Its translation is CSAADTSGNTIYF.

This chain connects TRBV6-5 to TRBJ2-6; no clear D. Per germline, CDR1 MNHEY and CDR2 SVGAGI. CDR3 length equals 15 residues. Between the trimmed V and J ends, which lost 2 bases and 0 bases, there was a span of 5 bases. The CDR3 is CASSYPNSGANVLTF. The CDR3 DNA reads TGTGCCAGCAGTTACCCCAACTCTGGGGCCAACGTCCTGACTTTC.

This chain uses TRBV2 with TRBJ2-5, with TRBD2 identical over 10 bases. Germline V gene lookup returns CDR1 SNHLY and CDR2 FYNNEI. This CDR3 contains 17 residues. The V gene end was trimmed by 5 bases and the J gene end by 5 bases; junction bases not matched to a gene: 14. DNA for the CDR3: TGTGCCAGCAGTTCCCAGCGGGGGGGAGAATTAGCGGAGACCCAGTACTTC. This sequence encodes CASSSQRGGELAETQYF.

The gene calls are TRBV5-1 and TRBJ1-1; TRBD1 is a possible D gene (5 bases). V shed 6 bases and J shed 1 base, with 16 bases lying between them. CDR3 length equals 15 residues. The germline V gene encodes CDR1 SGHRS and CDR2 YFSETQ. The CDR3 region is CASTLQELGNTEAFF. For the CDR3, the DNA is TGCGCCAGCACCTTACAGGAGCTGGGGAACACTGAAGCTTTCTTT.

This clone was recorded once. The chain recombines TRBV15 with TRBJ1-4; D unresolved. This CDR3 is built from 14 residues. CDR1 and CDR2 from the germline V gene are LNHNV and YYDKDF (reference sequence). Trimming pared 1 base from V and 7 bases from J, leaving 10 bases between. CDR3 sequence (DNA): TGTGCCACCAGCAGAGGTACCCCGCGTGAAAAACTGTTTTTT. This translates into CATSRGTPREKLFF.

This chain links TRBV27 with TRBJ2-1; 9 nucleotides align to TRBD2. From germline, CDR1 is MNHEY and CDR2 SMNVEV (reference sequence). The junction had 16 bases not matched to a gene; V was cut back by 4 bases and J by 15 bases. The CDR3 is 15 amino acids. The CDR3 DNA reads TGTGCCAGCAGTTCGGTCCTTCTAGCGGGACTGACCTTGTTCTTC. This encodes CASSSVLLAGLTLFF.

The V call is TRBV28, the J call TRBJ2-1; 14 positions agree with TRBD2. Germline values: CDR1 MDHEN, CDR2 SYDVKM. Trimming cost V 5 bases and J 8 bases; bases outside gene matches: 5. CDR3 length equals 15 residues. As DNA, the CDR3 is TGTGCCAGCAGTCCCCCGGGACTAGCGGGAGATGAGCAGTTCTTC. Amino acids: CASSPPGLAGDEQFF.

The chain joins TRBV2 to TRBJ2-1; 10 bases are a match to TRBD2. This CDR3 is built from 16 residues. After removal of 3 bases from V and 7 bases from J, the junction contained 9 bases not matched to a gene. The germline CDR1 and CDR2 sequences are SNHLY and FYNNEI. CDR3 sequence: CASSDGASGSSNEQFF. DNA of the CDR3: TGTGCCAGCAGTGACGGCGCTAGCGGGAGTTCGAATGAGCAGTTCTTC.

The gene calls are TRBV18 and TRBJ2-5; TRBD1 might be the D (6 bases). Germline V gene lookup returns CDR1 KGHSH and CDR2 LQKENI. Trimming removed 3 bases at V and 5 bases at J, with 19 bases between. The CDR3 contains 16 residues. DNA of the CDR3: TGTGCCAGCTCACCCAGACAGGCCCATTTCGGGGAGACCCAGTACTTC. It specifies CASSPRQAHFGETQYF.

This chain links TRBV5-5 with TRBJ1-2; 7 nucleotides match TRBD1. From germline, CDR1 is SGHKS and CDR2 YYEKEE (reference sequence). V trimming: 4 bases; J trimming: 5 bases; junction bases outside the gene matches: 8. This CDR3 has 14 amino acids. The CDR3 DNA reads TGTGCCAGCAGCGTCGGGACAGTCTCTTATGGCTACACCTTC. Amino acids: CASSVGTVSYGYTF.